These 5 T cell receptor beta chains originate from one sample sequenced in a study of blood T cell repertoires in COVID-19. TCRdb keeps only in-frame clones here, not all; method: immunoSEQ multiplex PCR. The sample has roughly 330,000 clones; roughly 86% are singletons. Sequencing was performed on PBMCs or T cells enriched from blood (not recorded which). The receptors shown here come from a woman in her thirties who had recovered from COVID-19.

The chain uses TRBV6-5 and TRBJ2-2; TRBD1 aligns across 8 bases. The CDR3 is 14 residues long. From germline, CDR1 is MNHEY and CDR2 SVGAGI. The J segment lost 6 bases and the V segment lost 4 bases, leaving 4 bases of the junction unmatched. Here the CDR3 DNA reads TGTGCCAGCAGTTCTCAGGGGGCGCCCGGGGAGCTGTTTTTT. As protein: CASSSQGAPGELFF.

The genes are TRBV19 and TRBJ1-2; D gene uncertain. Trimming pared 9 bases from V and 2 bases from J, leaving 25 bases between. There are 17 residues in the CDR3. Germline V CDR1 and CDR2: LNHDA, SQIVND (reference sequence). CDR3 in DNA: TGTGCCAGCCGCTCTTGGCAGGCGGCTCGGAGGAACTATGGCTACACCTTC. Translating it yields CASRSWQAARRNYGYTF. Full variable domain (rest looked up from reference TRBV19 and TRBJ1-2): DGGITQSPKYLFRKEGQNVTLSCEQNLNHDAMYWYRQDPGQGLRLIYYSQIVNDFQKGDIAEGYSVSREKKESFPLTVTSAQKNPTAFYLCASRSWQAARRNYGYTFGSGTRLTVV.

The V call is TRBV6-5, the J call TRBJ2-1; D remains unclear. V was clipped by 3 bases and J by 0 bases, with 9 bases between them. The CDR3 is made up of 15 amino acids. Looked up from germline, CDR1 is MNHEY and CDR2 is SVGAGI. This CDR3 is CASSYTRSSYNEQFF. The CDR3 nucleotides read TGTGCCAGCAGTTATACCAGGTCCTCCTACAATGAGCAGTTCTTC.

This clone was recorded a few times. V is TRBV19 and J is TRBJ1-3, with 7 bases lining up with TRBD1. V lost 1 base and J lost 3; bases outside the gene matches: 27. The germline V gene encodes CDR1 LNHDA and CDR2 SQIVND (reference sequence). The CDR3 has 23 amino acids. Written as DNA, the CDR3 is TGTGCCAGTAGTATAGTAGGCGCGGTTCTGGACAGGACCCTAAACCAACGTGGAAACACCATATATTTT. Translated, it gives CASSIVGAVLDRTLNQRGNTIYF.

J is TRBJ1-5 and V is TRBV12-3 or TRBV12-4; 7 positions match TRBD1. Trimming cost V 6 bases and J 6 bases; bases outside gene matches: 5. The CDR3 has 13 residues. The CDR3 coding sequence is TGTGCCAGCAGCCTAACAGGGGTTCAGCCCCAGCATTTT. The encoded protein is CASSLTGVQPQHF.